This T cell receptor beta chain originates from a study of blood T cell repertoires in COVID-19. Turning to the study itself: There were acute and convalescent COVID-19 samples, and they came from the United States, Italy and Spain.

The data were produced by immunoSEQ multiplex PCR, yet TCRdb's version contains in-frame clones alone and is incomplete. The table shows some 290,000 clones, with roughly 90% occurring only once. Germline V CDR1 and CDR2: SNHLY, FYNNEI. The junction had 4 bases not matched to a gene; V was cut back by 8 bases and J by 3 bases. The CDR3 totals 15 residues. Sample: peripheral blood. This sequence was found in a woman between 45 and 65 years old who had recovered from COVID-19. This chain uses TRBV2 with TRBJ2-1; 13 bases align to TRBD2. CDR3 in amino acids: CASGGLAGVYNEQFF. The CDR3 DNA is TGTGCCAGCGGTGGACTAGCGGGAGTCTACAATGAGCAGTTCTTC.